Shown below are 21 T cell receptor beta chains from a single sample sequenced in a study of response to subunit inactivated influenza vaccine (dated by TCRdb to between 2018 and 2020). Libraries were prepared through RT-PCR. Sequencer: Illumina HiSeq 2500. TCRdb reworked the public reads: Q25 trimming with fastp, MiXCR clone assembly, productive beta chains retained. Identical CDR3 protein sequences are pooled into one entry, listed with their most common genes and DNA. The sample contains about 700,000 distinct CDR3 sequences, about 15% of them found a single time. The ten largest clonotypes hold about 9.9% of the sample. This specimen was PBMCs from blood, taken less than 13 days after vaccination. The source is a man aged 50-59 years who received an inactivated influenza vaccine. Donor details come from another sample of the same person, matched by shared clones.

V gene TRBV5-1 combines with J gene TRBJ2-3, with 7 bases identical to TRBD2. J lost 4 bases, V lost 4 bases, and 9 bases had no gene match. The CDR3 extends over 15 amino acids. Germline CDR1 is SGHRS and CDR2 is YFSETQ. The CDR3 sequence: CASSHRGSRSDTQYF. The CDR3 nucleotides read TGCGCCAGCAGCCATCGCGGGAGTAGGTCAGATACGCAGTATTTT.

The chain uses TRBV7-8 and TRBJ1-1; tentatively, D is TRBD1 (6 bases). The CDR3 runs to 12 residues. V was pared by 3 bases and J by 11 bases, with 13 bases between. Germline CDR1 is SGHVS and CDR2 is FQNEAQ. CDR3 nucleotide sequence: TGTGCCAGCAGCTTGATCCTGGGGGCGGCTTTCTTT. This encodes CASSLILGAAFF.

This clonotype turned up a few times. The chain couples TRBV20-1 to TRBJ2-7; possible D gene TRBD2, 5 bases. Trimming stripped 6 bases from V and 0 bases from J, with 12 bases between. The CDR3 spans 13 residues. Germline V CDR1 and CDR2: DFQATT, SNEGSKA (reference sequence). As DNA, the CDR3 is TGCAGTGCGGACTCCTCAGACTCCTACGAGCAGTACTTC. Translated, it gives CSADSSDSYEQYF.

The V gene is TRBV2, the J gene TRBJ2-5; 8 nucleotides agree with TRBD2. CDR1 is SNHLY and CDR2 is FYNNEI in the germline V gene. With 3 bases clipped from V and 7 bases from J, the junction kept 10 bases outside the gene matches. The CDR3 contains 15 residues. CDR3 sequence reads: CASSDQREPWGTQYF. In nucleotides, the CDR3 is TGTGCCAGCAGTGATCAGCGGGAGCCGTGGGGGACCCAGTACTTC.

This chain links TRBV2 with TRBJ1-6; possibly TRBD1 for D (6 bases). The CDR3 is made up of 13 amino acids. The V end lost 7 bases, the J end lost 5 bases, and 9 bases lay between the germline ends. Looked up from germline, CDR1 is SNHLY and CDR2 is FYNNEI. The CDR3 DNA is TGTGCCAGCACAGACAGGAATAATTCACCCCTCCACTTT. It is translated as CASTDRNNSPLHF.

The rearrangement joins TRBV11-1 to TRBJ2-4; 8 positions match TRBD1. Germline values: CDR1 SGHAT, CDR2 FQDESV (reference sequence). CDR3 length: 18 amino acids. The trim removed 0 bases at V and 9 bases at J, leaving 16 bases unmatched. The CDR3: CASSLAQGARARGTIQYF. The DNA of the CDR3 is TGTGCCAGCAGCTTAGCGCAGGGGGCCAGAGCTCGGGGAACCATTCAGTACTTC. Looking up the rest from reference TRBV11-1 and TRBJ2-4 gives the full variable domain: EAEVAQSPRYKITEKSQAVAFWCDPISGHATLYWYRQILGQGPELLVQFQDESVVDDSQLPKDRFSAERLKGVDSTLKIQPAELGDSAMYLCASSLAQGARARGTIQYFGAGTRLSVL.

This chain uses TRBV5-1 with TRBJ2-2; the match to TRBD2 covers 7 bases. CDR1 and CDR2 from the germline V gene are SGHRS and YFSETQ. V was pared by 4 bases and J by 4 bases, with 10 bases of the junction left unmatched. The CDR3 contains 16 residues. CDR3 in DNA: TGCGCCAGCAGCGGGATGCGGGAGAGACCCACCGGGGAGCTGTTTTTT. Amino acids: CASSGMRERPTGELFF. Together with reference TRBV5-1 and TRBJ2-2, the CDR3 gives the full variable domain: KAGVTQTPRYLIKTRGQQVTLSCSPISGHRSVSWYQQTPGQGLQFLFEYFSETQRNKGNFPGRFSGRQFSNSRSEMNVSTLELGDSALYLCASSGMRERPTGELFFGEGSRLTVL.

This clonotype was seen only a few times. The chain has TRBV7-2 and TRBJ2-2, with 13 bases matching TRBD2. The CDR3 extends over 20 amino acids. The ends lost 0 bases at V and 5 bases at J; junction bases unmatched: 12. Germline loops: CDR1 SGHTA, CDR2 FQGNSA. The CDR3 loop is CASSLAIPWGLAGRTGELFF. Here the CDR3 DNA reads TGTGCCAGCAGCTTAGCTATCCCGTGGGGACTAGCGGGACGGACCGGGGAGCTGTTTTTT. The full variable domain, completed using reference TRBV7-2 and TRBJ2-2, is GAGVSQSPSNKVTEKGKDVELRCDPISGHTALYWYRQSLGQGLEFLIYFQGNSAPDKSGLPSDRFSAERTGGSVSTLTIQRTQQEDSAVYLCASSLAIPWGLAGRTGELFFGEGSRLTVL.

This clonotype was picked up a small number of times. J is TRBJ2-2 and V is TRBV7-8, with 7 bases that match TRBD2. Germline V lookup: CDR1 SGHVS, CDR2 FQNEAQ. The CDR3 contains 18 residues. The trim removed 1 base at V and 1 base at J, leaving 9 bases unmatched. The CDR3 DNA is TGTGCCAGCAGCTTAGGCCGGCCTAGCGGAAGGAACACCGGGGAGCTGTTTTTT. The encoded protein is CASSLGRPSGRNTGELFF.

Many counts were recorded for this clonotype. This chain links TRBV29-1 with TRBJ2-1; the D is unclear. The V gene's germline CDR1 is SQVTM and CDR2 ANQGSEA. V lost 7 bases to trimming and J lost 4 bases, with 11 bases between them. The CDR3 totals 12 residues. The CDR3 loop reads CSAKVGYNEQFF. CDR3 DNA sequence: TGCAGCGCCAAAGTCGGGTACAATGAGCAGTTCTTC.

The table lists this clonotype with a few counts. The chain couples TRBV29-1 to TRBJ2-1; D is possibly TRBD2 (7 bases). Germline loops: CDR1 SQVTM, CDR2 ANQGSEA. This CDR3 spans 15 amino acids. The V end was cut by 7 bases, the J end by 8 bases, with 24 bases between. DNA of the CDR3: TGCAGCGCCCTTGGGGGGGCCGATCGGTTCGATGAGCAGTTCTTC. This gives the protein CSALGGADRFDEQFF.

In this sample, this clonotype turned up many times. The chain is built from TRBV20-1 and TRBJ2-1; TRBD2 matches at 7 bases. Germline V CDR1 and CDR2: DFQATT, SNEGSKA (reference sequence). Losses at the gene ends were 0 bases for V and 8 bases for J; bases not matched to a gene: 10. The CDR3 is 15 amino acids. CDR3 nucleotides: TGCAGTGCTAGAGATGTTGCGGGAGTATCGGATGAGCAGTTCTTC. It translates to CSARDVAGVSDEQFF.

The chain links TRBV12-3 or TRBV12-4 to TRBJ1-2; 10 nucleotides match TRBD1. The J segment lost 2 bases and the V segment lost 4 bases, leaving 4 bases of the junction unmatched. The CDR3 has 15 residues. CDR3 DNA sequence: TGTGCCAGCAGTTCACTGACAGGGGGCAACTATGGCTACACCTTC. Residues: CASSSLTGGNYGYTF.

This chain uses TRBV29-1 with TRBJ2-5, with 16 bases matching TRBD2. Trimming took 8 bases from V and 10 from J; bases not matched to a gene: 7. The V gene's germline CDR1 is SQVTM and CDR2 ANQGSEA. The CDR3 contains 13 residues. DNA for the CDR3: TGCAGCATCGAGGGACTAGCGGGAGGGGGCCAGTACTTC. Translated, it gives CSIEGLAGGGQYF.

The genes are TRBV5-1 and TRBJ2-5, with D possibly called TRBD1 or TRBD2 (5 bases each). This CDR3 comprises 13 residues. Germline V gene lookup returns CDR1 SGHRS and CDR2 YFSETQ. V dropped 1 base and J dropped 5 bases, with 9 bases sitting between them. The CDR3 nucleotides read TGCGCCAGCAGCTTGTACGGGGCTGAGACCCAGTACTTC. It is translated as CASSLYGAETQYF.

This chain uses TRBV12-3 or TRBV12-4 with TRBJ1-3; D remains ambiguous. The CDR3 has 15 residues. The V end was cut by 0 bases, the J end by 2 bases, with 8 bases between. The CDR3 loop is CASSLASATGNTIYF. The CDR3 DNA sequence: TGTGCCAGCAGTTTAGCGTCTGCCACTGGAAACACCATATATTTT.

J is TRBJ2-3 and V is TRBV10-3; 11 positions match TRBD2. Germline lookup yields CDR1 ENHRY and CDR2 SYGVKD. The CDR3 has 16 amino acids. V shed 3 bases and J 4 bases; nucleotides not matched to a gene: 6. Here the CDR3 reads CAISDVAGGPADTQYF. The CDR3 nucleotides read TGTGCCATCAGTGATGTAGCGGGAGGGCCGGCAGATACGCAGTATTTT.

This clonotype was counted a few times. This rearrangement joins TRBV12-3 or TRBV12-4 to TRBJ1-4; tentatively, D is TRBD1 (6 bases). The CDR3 length is 14 residues. Trimming stripped 5 bases from V and 4 bases from J, with 11 bases between. The DNA of the CDR3 is TGTGCCAGCAGTCTGACAGGCGGTAATGAAAAACTGTTTTTT. The encoded protein is CASSLTGGNEKLFF.

The gene calls are TRBV5-1 and TRBJ2-2, with D uncertain. This CDR3 region has 14 residues. The germline V gene has CDR1 SGHRS and CDR2 YFSETQ. V dropped 5 bases and J dropped 0 bases, with 8 bases sitting between them. This CDR3 reads CASRVGSNTGELFF. Written as DNA, the CDR3 is TGCGCCAGCAGGGTGGGGTCGAACACCGGGGAGCTGTTTTTT.

This clonotype came up a few times. This chain links TRBV12-3 or TRBV12-4 with TRBJ2-7, with a weak D call TRBD2 (5 bases). The CDR3 loop spans 14 amino acids. The ends were cut back, 3 bases at V and 3 bases at J, with 12 bases in the middle. The CDR3 loop is CASSFASRGYEQYF. As DNA, the CDR3 is TGTGCCAGCAGTTTCGCCTCACGGGGCTACGAGCAGTACTTC.

The sample holds many counts of this clonotype. This chain connects TRBV20-1 to TRBJ2-7; 10 nucleotides line up with TRBD2. This CDR3 has 17 residues. Germline lookup yields CDR1 DFQATT and CDR2 SNEGSKA (reference sequence). The trim removed 4 bases at V and 4 bases at J, leaving 16 bases unmatched. CDR3 residues: CSAIPRSPSGSQYEQYF. In nucleotides, the CDR3 is TGCAGTGCTATTCCAAGGTCCCCTAGCGGGAGTCAATACGAGCAGTACTTC.